The 10 T cell receptor beta chains below come from one sample, sequenced in a study of T cells after yellow fever vaccination. A single record per CDR3 protein comes from TCRdb applying MiXCR to the 5' RACE reads. In the table there are hundreds of thousands of distinct CDR3 sequences, roughly a fifth of which are singletons. Sequencing was performed on PBMCs, taken 15 days after the yellow fever booster vaccination. The receptors here all came from a man aged 25 to 40 who received the YFV17D yellow fever vaccine.

The chain links TRBV7-2 to TRBJ2-2; no reliable D call. CDR3 length: 13 amino acids. Between the trimmed V and J ends, which lost 5 bases and 4 bases, there was a span of 8 bases. Germline lookup yields CDR1 SGHTA and CDR2 FQGNSA. CDR3 region: CASSPIGTGELFF. The CDR3, as DNA: TGTGCCAGCAGCCCAATCGGCACCGGGGAGCTGTTTTTT.

This chain connects TRBV7-2 to TRBJ2-7, with 8 nucleotides matching TRBD2. The germline V gene encodes CDR1 SGHTA and CDR2 FQGNSA. The junction had 6 bases not matched to a gene; V was cut back by 5 bases and J by 0 bases. CDR3 length: 15 amino acids. As DNA, the CDR3 is TGTGCCAGCAGCCACTCGACTAGCGACTCCTACGAGCAGTACTTC. Its translation: CASSHSTSDSYEQYF. Full variable domain (outside the CDR3, taken from reference TRBV7-2 and TRBJ2-7): GAGVSQSPSNKVTEKGKDVELRCDPISGHTALYWYRQSLGQGLEFLIYFQGNSAPDKSGLPSDRFSAERTGGSVSTLTIQRTQQEDSAVYLCASSHSTSDSYEQYFGPGTRLTVT.

In its sample, this clonotype was seen a few times. The CDR3 sequence is CASSLVGVGLNEQFF. CDR3 nucleotides: TGTGCCAGCAGTTTAGTAGGGGTCGGTCTCAATGAGCAGTTCTTC. V usage is TRBV28 and J usage is TRBJ2-1, with a tentative D call TRBD1 (5 bases). Germline loops: CDR1 MDHEN, CDR2 SYDVKM. The V end lost 2 bases, the J end lost 6 bases, and 14 bases lay between the germline ends. The CDR3 sequence is 15 residues long. The entire variable domain, with the rest obtained from reference TRBV28 and TRBJ2-1, is as follows: DVKVTQSSRYLVKRTGEKVFLECVQDMDHENMFWYRQDPGLGLRLIYFSYDVKMKEKGDIPEGYSVSREKKERFSLILESASTNQTSMYLCASSLVGVGLNEQFFGPGTRLTVL.

This clonotype was detected a few times. The V and J genes are TRBV27 and TRBJ2-7; 9 nucleotides match TRBD2. Germline V gene data show CDR1 as MNHEY and CDR2 as SMNVEV (reference sequence). This CDR3 spans 17 amino acids. V dropped 0 bases and J dropped 2; count of bases not matched to a gene: 8. Here the CDR3 DNA reads TGTGCCAGCAGTTTATCCCCCCAGCGGGAGGCAACCTACGAGCAGTACTTC. Translating gives CASSLSPQREATYEQYF.

This rearrangement joins TRBV6-5 to TRBJ1-4, with unresolved D. V was cut by 2 bases and J by 0 bases, with 13 bases left in between. The CDR3 totals 17 residues. Germline-derived CDR1 and CDR2 are MNHEY and SVGAGI. The CDR3 sequence: CASSYDPAFTTNEKLFF. The DNA for the CDR3 is TGTGCCAGCAGTTACGACCCAGCCTTCACAACTAATGAAAAACTGTTTTTT.

This clonotype was seen more than once but under ten times. The gene calls are TRBV5-1 and TRBJ2-1; a weak D match, TRBD2 (6 bases). The CDR3 sequence is 13 residues long. Germline CDR1 and CDR2: SGHRS and YFSETQ. Trimming shortened V by 2 bases and J by 9 bases, and 12 bases separated the two germline ends. The CDR3 bases are TGCGCCAGCAGCTTTAAACTAGCCGGTGAGCAGTTCTTC. Its translation is CASSFKLAGEQFF.

This clonotype has more than one count but fewer than ten. V and J are TRBV10-3 and TRBJ2-1, with D possibly TRBD1 on 6 matching bases. Trimming removed 5 bases from V and 5 bases from J, with 19 bases in between. CDR1 and CDR2 (germline): ENHRY, SYGVKD. CDR3 length: 16 residues. This chain's CDR3 is CAISNPPGHPDNEQFF. In DNA form, the CDR3 reads TGTGCCATCAGTAACCCACCGGGACACCCTGACAATGAGCAGTTCTTC.

The table lists this clonotype with a few counts. This chain uses TRBV24-1 with TRBJ2-1, with 14 bases aligning to TRBD2. CDR3 length equals 21 residues. Trimming cost V 5 bases and J 1 base; bases outside gene matches: 15. Germline lookup yields CDR1 KGHDR and CDR2 SFDVKD. CDR3 DNA: TGTGCCACCAGTGCCCGGCCCGGGACTAGCGGGAGATACGGGTCCTACAATGAGCAGTTCTTC. It specifies CATSARPGTSGRYGSYNEQFF.

This clonotype turned up a few times. This rearrangement joins TRBV6-2 or TRBV6-3 to TRBJ2-1; TRBD2 agrees at 9 bases. Germline CDR1 MNHEY, CDR2 SVGEGT. The CDR3 runs to 15 residues. V lost 2 bases, J lost 6 bases, and 5 bases stayed unmatched. This CDR3 reads CASSYKASGANEQFF. CDR3 DNA sequence: TGTGCCAGCAGTTACAAGGCTAGCGGGGCCAATGAGCAGTTCTTC.

The J gene is TRBJ2-3, the V gene TRBV5-1; 11 bases align to TRBD2. Per the germline V gene, CDR1 is SGHRS and CDR2 is YFSETQ. The CDR3 runs 15 residues. V lost 4 bases, J lost 6 bases, and 7 bases stayed unmatched. The CDR3 is CASSMEGTSGDTQYF. DNA of the CDR3: TGCGCCAGCAGCATGGAAGGGACTAGCGGTGATACGCAGTATTTT.